This T cell receptor beta chain was sequenced for a study of cytomegalovirus exposure and HLA in healthy donors. Background on the study: In terms of ancestry, the Caucasian-associated cluster contained around four fifths of the roughly 400 genotyped donors.

Germline V gives CDR1 LGHNA, CDR2 YSLEER. V lost 4 bases, J lost 1 base, and 4 bases stayed unmatched. CDR3 size: 15 residues. Study findings and constraints: A later analysis showed TCR association rates differing by HLA locus, peaking at DRB1 and lowest at HLA-C. The authors listed roughly 150 TCR beta chains as cytomegalovirus-associated.

Amplification used 60 Vbeta primers and 13 Jbeta primers. TCRdb's table, derived via immunoSEQ multiplex PCR, lists solely in-frame clones and lacks some. The top ten clones hold approximately 7% of a sample with 130,000 to 150,000 clones, 60% to 85% of them seen once. Worth noting for this clone: Its target is not known.

Sequencing was performed on PBMCs. V usage is TRBV4-3 and J usage is TRBJ1-2; 9 bases fit TRBD1. The origin of this receptor is a man aged 35-49 years in good health and CMV-seropositive. CDR3 amino acids: CASSRDRAYNYGYTF. CDR3 bases: TGCGCCAGCAGCCGGGACAGGGCCTATAACTATGGCTACACCTTC.